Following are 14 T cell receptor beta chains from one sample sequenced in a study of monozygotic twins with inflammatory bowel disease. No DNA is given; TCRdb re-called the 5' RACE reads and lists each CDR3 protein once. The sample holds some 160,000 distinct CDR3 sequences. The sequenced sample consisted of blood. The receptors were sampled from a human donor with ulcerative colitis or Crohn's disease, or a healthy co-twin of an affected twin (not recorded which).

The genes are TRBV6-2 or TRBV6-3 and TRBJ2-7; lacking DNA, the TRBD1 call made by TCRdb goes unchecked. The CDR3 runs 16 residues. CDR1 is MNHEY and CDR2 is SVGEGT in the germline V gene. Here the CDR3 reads CASSFPDGGINYEQYF.

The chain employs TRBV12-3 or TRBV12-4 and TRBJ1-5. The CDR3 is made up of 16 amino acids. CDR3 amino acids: CASRPEGLYSNQPQHF.

CDR3 in amino acids: CASSPGDSPNTGELFF. The chain has TRBV11-2 and TRBJ2-2; TCRdb outputs TRBD1, but without DNA this stays unchecked. Germline CDR1 and CDR2: SGHAT and FQNNGV. This CDR3 has 16 residues.

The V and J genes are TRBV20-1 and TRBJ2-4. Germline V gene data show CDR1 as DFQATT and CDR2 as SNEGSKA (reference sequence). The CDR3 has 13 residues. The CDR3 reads CSARRVAKNIQYF.

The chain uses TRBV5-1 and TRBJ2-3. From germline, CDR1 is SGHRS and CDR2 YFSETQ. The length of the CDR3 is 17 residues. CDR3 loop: CASSLGYSGGRTDTQYF.

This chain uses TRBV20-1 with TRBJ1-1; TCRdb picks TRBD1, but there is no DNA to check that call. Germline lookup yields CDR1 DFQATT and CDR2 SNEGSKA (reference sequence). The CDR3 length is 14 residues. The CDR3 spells CSARARGRITEAFF.

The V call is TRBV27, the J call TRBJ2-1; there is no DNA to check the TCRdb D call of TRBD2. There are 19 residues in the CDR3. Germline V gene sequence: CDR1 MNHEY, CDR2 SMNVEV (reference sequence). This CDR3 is CASSLPDSRLAGRGNEQFF.

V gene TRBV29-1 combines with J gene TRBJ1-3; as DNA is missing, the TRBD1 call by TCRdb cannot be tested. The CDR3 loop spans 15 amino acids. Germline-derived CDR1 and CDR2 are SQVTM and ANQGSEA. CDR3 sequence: CSVVDTASSGNTIYF.

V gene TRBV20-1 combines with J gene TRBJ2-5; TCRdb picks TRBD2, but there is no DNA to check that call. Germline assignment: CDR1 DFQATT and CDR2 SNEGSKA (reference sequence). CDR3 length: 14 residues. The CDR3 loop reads CSARDVAGAKTQYF.

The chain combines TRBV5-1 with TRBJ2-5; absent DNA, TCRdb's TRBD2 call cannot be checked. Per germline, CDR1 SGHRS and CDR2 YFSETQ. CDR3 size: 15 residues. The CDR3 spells CASSLGSSSGETQYF.

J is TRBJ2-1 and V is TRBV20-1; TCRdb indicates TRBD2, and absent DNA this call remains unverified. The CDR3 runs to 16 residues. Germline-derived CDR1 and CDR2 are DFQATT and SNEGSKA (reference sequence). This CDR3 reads CGAGTSAGSSYNEQFF.

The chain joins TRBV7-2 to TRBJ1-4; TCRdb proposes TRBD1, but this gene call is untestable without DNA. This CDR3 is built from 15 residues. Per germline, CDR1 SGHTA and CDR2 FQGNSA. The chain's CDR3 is CASSSRPQGNEKLFF.

The CDR3 loop reads CAIAPGTENTEAFF. The chain uses TRBV10-3 and TRBJ1-1; TCRdb selects TRBD1, and the lack of DNA leaves this call unchecked. This CDR3 has 14 amino acids. CDR1 and CDR2 (germline): ENHRY, SYGVKD.

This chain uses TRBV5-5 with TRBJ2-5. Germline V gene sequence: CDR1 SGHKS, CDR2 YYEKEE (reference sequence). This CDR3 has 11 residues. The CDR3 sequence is CASSLIETQYF.